One sample yielded the 16 T cell receptor beta chains listed below, sequenced in a study of Japanese encephalitis immunity and Zika vaccine responses. TCRdb used MiXCR to reprocess the 5' RACE reads, holding one entry per CDR3 protein. The table includes under 500 distinct CDR3 sequences, 14% detected once. CFSE-labeled PBMCs were cultured about six days with peptide pools, each at about 1.1 ug/mL. Proliferating CD4 T cells were sorted unfixed as live CD56-CD19-CD16-CD3+CD4+ CFSE-low cells. Here the sequenced sample was antigen-activated CD4+ T cells from blood, cultured, taken during a Zika inactivated vaccine study. These receptor sequences come from an adult man who received an inactivated Zika virus vaccine.

In its sample, this clonotype ranks as hyperexpanded. This chain joins TRBV6-1 and TRBJ1-6; the match to TRBD1 covers 7 bases. Unmatched junction bases numbered 8, after V lost 7 bases and J lost 5 bases. This CDR3 is 15 amino acids long. Per germline, CDR1 MNHNS and CDR2 SASEGT. The CDR3 DNA follows: TGTGCCAGCATTAAGGACAGGAACAATAATTCACCCCTCCACTTT. Translated, it gives CASIKDRNNNSPLHF.

The chain couples TRBV7-2 to TRBJ2-5; tentatively, D is TRBD1 or TRBD2 (7 bases each). The V end lost 5 bases, the J end lost 5 bases, and 18 bases lay between the germline ends. CDR1 is SGHTA, CDR2 FQGNSA, per germline. This CDR3 spans 15 amino acids. The chain's CDR3 is CASSPGGAGGETQYF. Written as DNA, the CDR3 is TGTGCCAGCAGCCCAGGGGGGGCAGGTGGGGAGACCCAGTACTTC.

This clonotype is large (0.1 to 1%) in the sample. The chain carries TRBV12-3 or TRBV12-4 and TRBJ1-5, with TRBD1 as a possible D gene (6 bases). V was cut by 6 bases and J by 3 bases, with 12 bases left in between. This CDR3 spans 14 amino acids. In DNA form, the CDR3 reads TGTGCCAGCAGGGGGGGGCGGTTCAATCAGCCCCAGCATTTT. Translation gives CASRGGRFNQPQHF.

This clonotype was seen many times. This chain uses TRBV6-6 with TRBJ1-5; perhaps TRBD1 as D (6 bases). The CDR3 has 14 amino acids. Germline CDR1 and CDR2: MNHNY and SVGAGI (reference sequence). The V end lost 7 bases, the J end lost 2 bases, and 12 bases lay between the germline ends. The CDR3 loop is CASKTAGGNQPQHF. CDR3 DNA: TGTGCCAGCAAAACCGCAGGGGGCAATCAGCCCCAGCATTTT.

By share, this clonotype counts as hyperexpanded. This chain connects TRBV5-1 to TRBJ1-1, with D uncertain. The CDR3 covers 14 residues. V was shortened by 0 bases and J by 1 base, with 7 bases between the two germline ends. From germline, CDR1 is SGHRS and CDR2 YFSETQ. The DNA for the CDR3 is TGCGCCAGCAGCTTGGACGGATCGAACACTGAAGCTTTCTTT. This codes for CASSLDGSNTEAFF.

By share, this clonotype counts as medium-sized (0.01 to 0.1%). The J gene is TRBJ2-6, the V gene TRBV6-5; D may correspond to TRBD1 or TRBD2 (6 bases each). Germline V lookup: CDR1 MNHEY, CDR2 SVGAGI. This CDR3 is 16 amino acids long. The ends were cut back, 6 bases at V and 2 bases at J, with 14 bases in the middle. The CDR3 reads CASSPNGGAGANVLTF. In nucleotides, the CDR3 is TGTGCCAGCAGCCCCAACGGGGGCGCTGGGGCCAACGTCCTGACTTTC.

This clonotype is labeled large. The chain employs TRBV4-3 and TRBJ1-6, with a possible D match to TRBD1 (6 bases). CDR3 length: 16 amino acids. Trimming removed 0 bases at V and 10 bases at J, with 16 bases between. Germline V gene sequence: CDR1 LGHNA, CDR2 YSLEER. The CDR3 sequence: CASSQDPRGGGSPLHF. The CDR3 DNA reads as TGCGCCAGCAGCCAAGATCCTCGGGGAGGGGGATCACCCCTCCACTTT.

This clonotype is labeled as medium-sized. This chain connects TRBV6-2 or TRBV6-3 to TRBJ2-7; 11 bases are a match to TRBD2. This CDR3 is built from 15 residues. The V and J ends lost 5 bases and 0 bases, in that order; junction bases with no gene match: 3. Germline-derived CDR1 and CDR2 are MNHEY and SVGEGT. CDR3 bases: TGTGCCAGCAGTACAACTAGCGGGAGCTCCTACGAGCAGTACTTC. Amino acids: CASSTTSGSSYEQYF.

This clonotype is labeled as large. The chain recombines TRBV20-1 with TRBJ2-7; no clear D gene. The CDR3 runs 11 residues. In germline, CDR1 is DFQATT, CDR2 SNEGSKA (reference sequence). The V end was cut by 7 bases, the J end by 2 bases, with 9 bases between. The CDR3: CSGAGPYEQYV. The CDR3 bases are TGCAGTGGGGCTGGGCCCTACGAGCAGTACGTC.

By proportion, this clonotype is large. The chain links TRBV2 to TRBJ1-1; possible D gene TRBD1, 5 bases. The germline CDR1 and CDR2 sequences are SNHLY and FYNNEI. The V end lost 8 bases, the J end lost 5 bases, and 12 bases lay between the germline ends. The CDR3 covers 12 residues. The CDR3 DNA reads as TGTGCCAGCGACTGGGAGGGGACTGAAGCTTTCTTT. It yields the protein CASDWEGTEAFF.

The chain carries TRBV11-2 and TRBJ2-5; TRBD2 is a possible D gene (7 bases). V was shortened by 5 bases and J by 2 bases, with 9 bases between the two germline ends. The V gene's germline CDR1 is SGHAT and CDR2 FQNNGV. The CDR3 loop spans 13 amino acids. The CDR3 loop reads CASSGGAQETQYF. In nucleotides, the CDR3 is TGTGCCAGCAGCGGGGGGGCACAAGAGACCCAGTACTTC.

This sequence joins TRBV5-1 and TRBJ2-3, with a tentative D call TRBD1 (6 bases). CDR1 SGHRS and CDR2 YFSETQ come from the germline V gene. The germline V and J ends were trimmed by 2 bases and 4 bases, with 17 bases remaining between them. The CDR3 consists of 16 residues. This chain's CDR3 is CASSFQGPRGSDTQYF. CDR3 bases: TGCGCCAGCAGCTTTCAGGGGCCCAGGGGCTCAGATACGCAGTATTTT.

This clonotype counts as medium-sized. This rearrangement joins TRBV27 to TRBJ1-1, with D unresolved. Germline-derived CDR1 and CDR2 are MNHEY and SMNVEV (reference sequence). The CDR3 has 14 residues. V was pared by 2 bases and J by 1 base, with 8 bases between. The CDR3 DNA reads as TGTGCCAGCAGTTTACCCACAGAGAACACTGAAGCTTTCTTT. Encoded protein: CASSLPTENTEAFF.

This clonotype counts as medium-sized (0.01 to 0.1%). The chain has TRBV2 and TRBJ2-5; TRBD1 aligns across 7 bases. CDR1 SNHLY and CDR2 FYNNEI come from the germline V gene. Trimming removed 3 bases from V and 2 bases from J; junction bases left unmatched: 0. The CDR3 sequence is 13 residues long. The CDR3 sequence is CASSEDRQETQYF. The CDR3 bases are TGTGCCAGCAGTGAGGACAGGCAAGAGACCCAGTACTTC.

A remark on this clonotype: This likely traces to a read error, being one base from a far larger clone. The rearrangement uses TRBV11-2 and TRBJ2-1; 10 bases line up with TRBD2. Germline CDR1 reads SGHAT; CDR2 reads FQNNGV. V trimming: 5 bases; J trimming: 13 bases; junction bases outside the gene matches: 11. CDR3 size: 14 residues. CDR3 protein: CASSSGGAQETQFF. The DNA of the CDR3 is TGTGCCAGCAGCAGCGGGGGGGCACAAGAGACCCAGTTCTTC.

By its share, this clonotype is large (0.1 to 1%). The chain carries TRBV6-1 and TRBJ2-1; TRBD2 agrees at 10 bases. J was trimmed by 9 bases and V by 0 bases; bases with no gene match: 5. CDR1 is MNHNS, CDR2 SASEGT, per germline. The CDR3 runs to 15 residues. The DNA of the CDR3 is TGTGCCAGCAGTGAAGCCAGCGGGGGGGCCGGTGAGCAGTTCTTC. Its translation is CASSEASGGAGEQFF.